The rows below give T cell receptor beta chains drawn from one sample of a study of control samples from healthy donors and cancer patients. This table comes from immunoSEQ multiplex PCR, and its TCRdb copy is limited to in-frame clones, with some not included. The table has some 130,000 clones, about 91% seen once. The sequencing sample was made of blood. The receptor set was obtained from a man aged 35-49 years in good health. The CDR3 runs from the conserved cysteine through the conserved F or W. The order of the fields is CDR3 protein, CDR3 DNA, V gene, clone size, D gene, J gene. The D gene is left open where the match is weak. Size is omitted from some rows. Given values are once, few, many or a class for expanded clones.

CDR3 protein: CASRGGANVLTF; CDR3 DNA: TGTGCCAGCAGAGGAGGGGCCAACGTCCTGACTTTC; V gene: TRBV28; clone size: NA; D gene: NA; J gene: TRBJ2-6
CDR3 protein: CASSIYSNTGELFF; CDR3 DNA: TGTGCCAGTAGTATATATAGCAACACCGGGGAGCTGTTTTTT; V gene: TRBV19; clone size: few; D gene: NA; J gene: TRBJ2-2
CDR3 protein: CASSRTGGLSGANVLTF; CDR3 DNA: TGTGCCAGCAGCCGGACAGGGGGCCTCTCTGGGGCCAACGTCCTGACTTTC; V gene: TRBV9; clone size: NA; D gene: TRBD1; J gene: TRBJ2-6
CDR3 protein: CASSRNRGYNSPLHF; CDR3 DNA: TGTGCCAGCAGTCGAAACAGGGGCTATAATTCACCCCTCCACTTT; V gene: TRBV2; clone size: NA; D gene: TRBD1; J gene: TRBJ1-6
CDR3 protein: CASSGQGWYEQYF; CDR3 DNA: TGTGCCAGCAGCGGACAGGGTTGGTACGAGCAGTACTTC; V gene: TRBV25-1; clone size: NA; D gene: TRBD1; J gene: TRBJ2-7
CDR3 protein: CASSFGILQETQYF; CDR3 DNA: TGTGCCAGCAGCTTTGGGATCTTGCAAGAGACCCAGTACTTC; V gene: TRBV7-9; clone size: NA; D gene: NA; J gene: TRBJ2-5
CDR3 protein: CASSTGTVVNYGYTF; CDR3 DNA: TGTGCCAGCAGCACCGGGACAGTAGTTAACTATGGCTACACCTTC; V gene: TRBV13; clone size: NA; D gene: TRBD1; J gene: TRBJ1-2
CDR3 protein: CAISEVPSGGTNIQYF; CDR3 DNA: TGTGCCATCAGTGAGGTTCCTAGCGGGGGTACAAACATTCAGTACTTC; V gene: TRBV10-3; clone size: NA; D gene: TRBD2; J gene: TRBJ2-4
CDR3 protein: CASSYPQETQYF; CDR3 DNA: TGTGCCAGCAGCTACCCTCAAGAGACCCAGTACTTC; V gene: TRBV7-2; clone size: NA; D gene: NA; J gene: TRBJ2-5
CDR3 protein: CASSLTMTGSRSGNTIYF; CDR3 DNA: TGCGCCAGCAGCCTAACTATGACAGGGAGTCGATCTGGAAACACCATATATTTT; V gene: TRBV5-1; clone size: NA; D gene: TRBD1; J gene: TRBJ1-3
CDR3 protein: CAISDSRDHYEQYF; CDR3 DNA: TGTGCCATCAGTGATTCTAGGGATCACTACGAGCAGTACTTC; V gene: TRBV10-3; clone size: NA; D gene: NA; J gene: TRBJ2-7
CDR3 protein: CASSYGGLSYGYTF; CDR3 DNA: TGTGCCAGCAGTTACGGGGGGCTTTCCTATGGCTACACCTTC; V gene: TRBV6-2/TRBV6-3; clone size: NA; D gene: NA; J gene: TRBJ1-2
CDR3 protein: CASSQSGQNTEAFF; CDR3 DNA: TGCGCCAGCAGTCAATCGGGACAGAACACTGAAGCTTTCTTT; V gene: TRBV23-1; clone size: once; D gene: NA; J gene: TRBJ1-1
CDR3 protein: CAISEWTSGGSDTQYF; CDR3 DNA: TGTGCCATCAGTGAGTGGACTAGCGGGGGGTCGGATACGCAGTATTTT; V gene: TRBV10-3; clone size: NA; D gene: TRBD2; J gene: TRBJ2-3
CDR3 protein: CASSPSDGTNEKLFF; CDR3 DNA: TGCGCCAGCAGCCCCTCGGACGGGACTAATGAAAAACTGTTTTTT; V gene: TRBV4-1; clone size: NA; D gene: NA; J gene: TRBJ1-4
CDR3 protein: CASRDKEEGVYEQYF; CDR3 DNA: TGTGCCAGCAGGGATAAGGAGGAGGGGGTCTACGAGCAGTACTTC; V gene: TRBV7-9; clone size: NA; D gene: NA; J gene: TRBJ2-7
CDR3 protein: CASSVGQGDEQYF; CDR3 DNA: TGTGCCAGCAGCGTAGGACAGGGGGACGAGCAGTACTTC; V gene: TRBV7-2; clone size: once; D gene: TRBD1; J gene: TRBJ2-7
CDR3 protein: CASSLDFGGYGYTF; CDR3 DNA: TGTGCCAGCAGCTTGGACTTCGGCGGCTATGGCTACACCTTC; V gene: TRBV5-5; clone size: few; D gene: NA; J gene: TRBJ1-2
CDR3 protein: CASSHMDRDKETQYF; CDR3 DNA: TGCGCCAGCAGCCACATGGACAGGGATAAGGAGACCCAGTACTTC; V gene: TRBV4-3; clone size: NA; D gene: TRBD1; J gene: TRBJ2-5
CDR3 protein: CASSQGGSRANSPLHF; CDR3 DNA: TGTGCCAGCAGCCAAGGGGGCAGCAGGGCAAATTCACCCCTCCACTTT; V gene: TRBV3-1/TRBV3-2; clone size: many; D gene: NA; J gene: TRBJ1-6
CDR3 protein: CASSLALSISAFF; CDR3 DNA: TGTGCCAGCAGCTTGGCCCTGTCTATTTCGGCTTTCTTT; V gene: TRBV5-5; clone size: NA; D gene: NA; J gene: TRBJ1-1
CDR3 protein: CASSQGGFGQPQHF; CDR3 DNA: TGTGCCAGCAGCCAAGGAGGGTTCGGTCAGCCCCAGCATTTT; V gene: TRBV14; clone size: NA; D gene: NA; J gene: TRBJ1-5
CDR3 protein: CAWRTDSYEQYF; CDR3 DNA: TGTGCCTGGAGGACAGACAGCTACGAGCAGTACTTC; V gene: TRBV30; clone size: NA; D gene: NA; J gene: TRBJ2-7
CDR3 protein: CASSPRSGLAGGYQETQYF; CDR3 DNA: TGTGCCAGCAGCCCCCGATCGGGACTAGCGGGGGGGTACCAAGAGACCCAGTACTTC; V gene: TRBV9; clone size: NA; D gene: TRBD2; J gene: TRBJ2-5
CDR3 protein: CASSRQRDNSPLHF; CDR3 DNA: TGTGCCAGCAGTCGACAGAGAGATAATTCACCCCTCCACTTT; V gene: TRBV6-5; clone size: NA; D gene: NA; J gene: TRBJ1-6
CDR3 protein: CASSPQRGEETQYF; CDR3 DNA: TGTGCCAGCTCACCACAGAGAGGGGAAGAGACCCAGTACTTC; V gene: TRBV18; clone size: NA; D gene: NA; J gene: TRBJ2-5
CDR3 protein: CASRIRDSTEAFF; CDR3 DNA: TGTGCCAGTAGGATAAGGGACAGCACTGAAGCTTTCTTT; V gene: TRBV19; clone size: NA; D gene: TRBD1; J gene: TRBJ1-1
CDR3 protein: CASSAKTGGYEKLFF; CDR3 DNA: TGTGCCAGCAGCGCAAAGACAGGGGGTTATGAAAAACTGTTTTTT; V gene: TRBV6-5; clone size: few; D gene: TRBD1; J gene: TRBJ1-4
CDR3 protein: CASSDGRRFGYTF; CDR3 DNA: TGCGCCAGCAGTGATGGTAGGAGGTTTGGCTACACCTTC; V gene: TRBV10-2; clone size: few; D gene: NA; J gene: TRBJ1-2
CDR3 protein: CASSWIAGWNTGELFF; CDR3 DNA: TGCGCCAGCAGCTGGATAGCGGGATGGAACACCGGGGAGCTGTTTTTT; V gene: TRBV5-1; clone size: once; D gene: TRBD2; J gene: TRBJ2-2
CDR3 protein: CASSEAITGSYGYTF; CDR3 DNA: TGTGCCAGCAGTGAAGCAATTACAGGGTCCTATGGCTACACCTTC; V gene: TRBV2; clone size: NA; D gene: NA; J gene: TRBJ1-2
CDR3 protein: CASSSNSGGSPEQYF; CDR3 DNA: TGTGCCAGCAGCTCGAATAGCGGGGGGTCTCCCGAGCAGTACTTC; V gene: TRBV7-8; clone size: NA; D gene: TRBD2; J gene: TRBJ2-7
CDR3 protein: CASSIILLGTEAFF; CDR3 DNA: TGTGCCAGTAGTATAATTCTCCTAGGCACTGAAGCTTTCTTT; V gene: TRBV19; clone size: NA; D gene: NA; J gene: TRBJ1-1
CDR3 protein: CASSLGPPGSTDTQYF; CDR3 DNA: TGCGCCAGCAGCTTGGGGCCCCCGGGGAGCACAGATACGCAGTATTTT; V gene: TRBV5-1; clone size: NA; D gene: NA; J gene: TRBJ2-3
CDR3 protein: CASRGADYSYNSPLHF; CDR3 DNA: TGTGCCAGCAGGGGGGCAGATTACTCCTATAATTCACCCCTCCACTTT; V gene: TRBV2; clone size: NA; D gene: NA; J gene: TRBJ1-6
CDR3 protein: CASSVGQGAYEQYF; CDR3 DNA: TGTGCCAGCAGCGTCGGGCAGGGGGCGTACGAGCAGTACTTC; V gene: TRBV9; clone size: NA; D gene: TRBD1; J gene: TRBJ2-7
CDR3 protein: CASSGRTENTEAFF; CDR3 DNA: TGCGCCAGCAGCGGTCGGACAGAGAACACTGAAGCTTTCTTT; V gene: TRBV4-1; clone size: NA; D gene: NA; J gene: TRBJ1-1
CDR3 protein: CASSRRGQTYGYTF; CDR3 DNA: TGTGCCAGCAGCCGCCGGGGACAAACCTATGGCTACACCTTC; V gene: TRBV3-1/TRBV3-2; clone size: once; D gene: NA; J gene: TRBJ1-2